What follows describes a single TCR beta chain. Its binding antigen is unknown. Base quality data are lacking; no much larger clone is found one base away. Collaborating institutions collected whole blood in K2EDTA tubes following their own protocols. For TCRbeta analysis, collaborators shipped samples in one of three forms: frozen whole blood, isolated PBMCs, or DNA extracted from either of those sample types. The CDR3 holds 17 amino acids from the cysteine to the phenylalanine. Only the CDR3 DNA stays, 51 bases, in frame from base 1. The junction shows trimming of 0 bases on V and 1 base on J, and the gene matches do not reach 7 bases of it. Looking up the germline V gene yields CDR1 SGDLS and CDR2 YYNGEE. The entry originates in a study of blood T cell repertoires in COVID-19 (dated by TCRdb to between 2020 and 2021). Study-level background: The collaborator samples originated in the United States, Italy and Spain and spanned the acute and convalescent phases of COVID-19. The material from the prospective study consisted of cDNA or gDNA derived from T cells, B-cell-depleted T cells, or PBMCs. Deeply sampled blood TCRbeta repertoires from subjects exposed to, actively infected with, or recovered from COVID-19 were included in the dataset. The repertoires were released in a freely available public database meant as a resource for research on the immune response to SARS-CoV-2. The samples were drawn from the first 160 participants of the ongoing ImmuneRACE study and from some 1,300 subjects provided by 6 global collaborators. A de-identified subject ID, COVID-19 status, age in years and sex were almost always included in the sample metadata. Where available, HLA class I and class II types were taken from metadata supplied by the sample provider and were not determined by assay-based typing.

TCRbeta CDR3 regions were amplified from genomic DNA using the immunoSEQ Assay, a bias-controlled multiplex PCR. The paper's processing steps were these. The number of nucleated cells in each sample was estimated by amplification of reference gene primers within the assay. To quantify the absolute abundance of each unique TCRbeta CDR3 rearrangement, sequence reads were collapsed and filtered. Productive Simpson clonality was computed per sample as the square root of Simpson's diversity index over productive rearrangements. TCRdb obtained this table from immuneACCESS and retained in-frame rearrangements with V and J assigned. These tables miss some clones; where compared with another copy, unresolved V genes account for less than half of the shortfall, and the remainder is unexplained. For V, J and clone size, that table is used; D and trimming come from the DNA. In all, the sample holds around 100,000 clones, and 87% of those were seen once. The ten most abundant clones make up 7.4% of the sample.

The paper's findings and limits, for the study overall: How much clinical and demographic metadata was included differed by source and by participant, and the metadata was provided uncurated.

The chain is made from TRBV9 and TRBJ1-3; 7 central bases correspond to TRBD1. The receptor's source is a human donor with acute or convalescent COVID-19. The donor label of this sample is uncertain. Sample: peripheral blood. The DNA sequence is TGTGCCAGCAGCGTAGCTGCCAGGGGGTGGTCTGGAAACACCATATATTTT. This gives the protein CASSVAARGWSGNTIYF.